Listed here are 10 T cell receptor beta chains from one sample, sequenced in a study of spatial heterogeneity in lung cancer. The time point here: sample taken at primary tumor resection. Sequencing of whole RNA from tumor, nontumor lung or frozen PBMC involved no sorting. Each CDR3 protein is one row after TCRdb ran MiXCR on the 5' RACE reads. The sample carries about 2,600 distinct CDR3 sequences, nearly 4.5% recorded once. This material consisted of normal lung tissue next to the tumor, taken at surgery. The receptors stem from a female donor with early-stage non-small cell lung cancer.

This chain uses TRBV5-1 with TRBJ1-1, with D hard to call. CDR3 length: 14 residues. The germline V and J ends were trimmed by 0 bases and 1 base, with 7 bases remaining between them. Germline V lookup: CDR1 SGHRS, CDR2 YFSETQ. The CDR3 nucleotides read TGCGCCAGCAGCTTGGTGGCGGCGAACACTGAAGCTTTCTTT. Its translation is CASSLVAANTEAFF.

By share of the sample, this clonotype is large (0.1 to 1%). The chain carries TRBV4-1 and TRBJ1-6; D unresolved. This CDR3 region has 17 residues. Trimming removed 0 bases from V and 0 bases from J, with 9 bases in between. Looked up from germline, CDR1 is MGHRA and CDR2 is YSYEKL. The CDR3 DNA reads as TGCGCCAGCAGCCAAGAGCCGTCGAGCTCCTATAATTCACCCCTCCACTTT. Encoded protein: CASSQEPSSSYNSPLHF.

The sample holds many counts of this clonotype. The chain joins TRBV11-2 to TRBJ1-2; D is ambiguous. Per the germline V gene, CDR1 is SGHAT and CDR2 is FQNNGV. Trimming removed 0 bases from V and 3 bases from J, with 2 bases in between. CDR3 length equals 12 residues. The CDR3, as DNA: TGTGCCAGCAGCTTAGATTACTATGGCTACACCTTC. As protein: CASSLDYYGYTF.

This clonotype showed up many times. V and J are TRBV12-3 or TRBV12-4 and TRBJ2-3; 9 bases match TRBD1. The CDR3 totals 16 residues. Trimming removed 6 bases from V and 2 bases from J; junction bases left unmatched: 9. As DNA, the CDR3 is TGTGCCAGCAGCCACGGGACAGGGATTATCACAGATACGCAGTATTTT. It specifies CASSHGTGIITDTQYF.

In this sample, this clonotype is medium-sized. The rearrangement uses TRBV7-2 and TRBJ2-1; TRBD1 matches 8 bases. Germline V gene data show CDR1 as SGHTA and CDR2 as FQGNSA. The CDR3 totals 17 residues. The junction had 14 bases not matched to a gene; V was cut back by 5 bases and J by 5 bases. Here the CDR3 DNA reads TGTGCCAGCAGCCCGTTTCCGGGACAGGTCCGGAACAATGAGCAGTTCTTC. Encoded protein: CASSPFPGQVRNNEQFF.

Sample share makes this clonotype medium-sized. This chain joins TRBV20-1 and TRBJ1-1, with D uncertain. Germline V gives CDR1 DFQATT, CDR2 SNEGSKA (reference sequence). The CDR3 runs 15 residues. V lost 3 bases and J 1 base, leaving 15 bases between the germline ends. The CDR3 region has the DNA TGCAGTGCTAGTCACCCCATTCAGCGGAACACTGAAGCTTTCTTT. The encoded protein is CSASHPIQRNTEAFF.

This clonotype is classed as medium-sized. The chain carries TRBV12-3 or TRBV12-4 and TRBJ1-5; D unresolved. The CDR3 spans 18 residues. V dropped 3 bases and J dropped 0 bases, with 18 bases sitting between them. Written as DNA, the CDR3 is TGTGCCAGCAGTTTGTCCCCACTAGGGCGGCGTAGCAATCAGCCCCAGCATTTT. Protein: CASSLSPLGRRSNQPQHF.

This clonotype was counted many times. The chain is built from TRBV5-6 and TRBJ2-7; D unresolved. Germline V gene lookup returns CDR1 SGHDT and CDR2 YYEEEE. The CDR3 runs to 16 residues. Trimming pared 0 bases from V and 2 bases from J, leaving 15 bases between. CDR3 amino acids: CASSLGPGSIAYEQYF. CDR3 in DNA: TGTGCCAGCAGCTTGGGTCCAGGCTCCATTGCCTACGAGCAGTACTTC.

In this sample, this clonotype turned up a few times. The chain recombines TRBV7-2 with TRBJ2-1; 8 bases are shared with TRBD2. Germline trimming cut 5 bases from V and 0 bases from J; bases unmatched to any gene: 3. The CDR3 has 15 residues. Germline V gene sequence: CDR1 SGHTA, CDR2 FQGNSA. CDR3 sequence: CASSPSGSSYNEQFF. CDR3 bases: TGTGCCAGCAGCCCAAGCGGGAGCTCCTACAATGAGCAGTTCTTC.

By share, this clonotype counts as large. The V call is TRBV10-3, the J call TRBJ1-1, with D unclear. The CDR3 is 13 amino acids. Germline V CDR1 and CDR2: ENHRY, SYGVKD. V was shortened by 4 bases and J by 2 bases, with 8 bases between the two germline ends. Here the CDR3 reads CAISGTVNTEAFF. The CDR3 DNA follows: TGTGCCATCAGTGGGACGGTAAACACTGAAGCTTTCTTT.